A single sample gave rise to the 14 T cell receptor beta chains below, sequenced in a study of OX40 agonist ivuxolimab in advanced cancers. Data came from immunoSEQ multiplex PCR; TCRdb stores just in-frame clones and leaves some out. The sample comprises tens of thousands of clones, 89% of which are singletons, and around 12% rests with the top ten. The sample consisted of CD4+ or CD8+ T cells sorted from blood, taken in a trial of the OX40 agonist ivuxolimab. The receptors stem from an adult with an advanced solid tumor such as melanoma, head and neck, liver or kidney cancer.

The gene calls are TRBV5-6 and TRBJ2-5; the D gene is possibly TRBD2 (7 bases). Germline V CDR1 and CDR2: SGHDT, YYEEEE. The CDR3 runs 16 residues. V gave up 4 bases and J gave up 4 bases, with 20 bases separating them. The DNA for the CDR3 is TGTGCCAGCAGCCCACCCCGTGGGAGGGGGAGAGAGACCCAGTACTTC. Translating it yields CASSPPRGRGRETQYF.

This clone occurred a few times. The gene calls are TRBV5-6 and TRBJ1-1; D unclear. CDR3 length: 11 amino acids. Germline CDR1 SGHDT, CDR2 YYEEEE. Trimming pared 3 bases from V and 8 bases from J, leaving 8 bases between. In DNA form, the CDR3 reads TGTGCCAGCAGCTCGGTAGCAGAAGCTTTCTTT. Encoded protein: CASSSVAEAFF.

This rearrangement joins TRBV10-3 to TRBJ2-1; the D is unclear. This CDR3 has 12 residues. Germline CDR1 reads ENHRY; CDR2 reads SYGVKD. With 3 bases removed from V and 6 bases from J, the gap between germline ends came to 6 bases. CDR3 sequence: CAISETANEQFF. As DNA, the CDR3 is TGTGCCATCAGTGAAACAGCCAATGAGCAGTTCTTC.

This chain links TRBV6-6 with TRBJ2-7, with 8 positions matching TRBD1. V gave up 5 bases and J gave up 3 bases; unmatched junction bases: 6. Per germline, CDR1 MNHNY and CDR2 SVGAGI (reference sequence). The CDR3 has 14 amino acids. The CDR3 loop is CASSLTGGGYEQYV. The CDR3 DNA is TGTGCCAGCAGTCTTACAGGGGGTGGCTACGAGCAGTACGTC.

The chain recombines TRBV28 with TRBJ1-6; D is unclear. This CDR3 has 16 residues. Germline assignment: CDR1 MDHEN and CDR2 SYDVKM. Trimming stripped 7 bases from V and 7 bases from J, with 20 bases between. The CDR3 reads CASIGFPGVSNSPLHF. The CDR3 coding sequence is TGTGCCAGCATAGGATTTCCGGGAGTGTCGAATTCACCCCTCCACTTT.

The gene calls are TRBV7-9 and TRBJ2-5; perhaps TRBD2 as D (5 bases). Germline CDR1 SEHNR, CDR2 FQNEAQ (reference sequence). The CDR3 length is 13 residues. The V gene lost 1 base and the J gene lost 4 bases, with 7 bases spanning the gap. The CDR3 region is CASSLVGRETQYF. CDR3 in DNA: TGTGCCAGCAGCTTAGTGGGGAGAGAGACCCAGTACTTC.

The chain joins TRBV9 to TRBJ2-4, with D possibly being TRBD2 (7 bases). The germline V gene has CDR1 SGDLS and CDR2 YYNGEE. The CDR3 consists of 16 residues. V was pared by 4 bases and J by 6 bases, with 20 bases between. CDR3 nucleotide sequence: TGTGCCAGCAGCTCAGGGGAGGGAGGGCCGGGAAACATTCAGTACTTC. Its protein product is CASSSGEGGPGNIQYF.

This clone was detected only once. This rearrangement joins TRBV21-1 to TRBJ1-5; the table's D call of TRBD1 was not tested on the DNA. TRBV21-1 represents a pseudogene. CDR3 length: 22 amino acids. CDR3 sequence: CASSKDLNEQGTREGRNQPQHF. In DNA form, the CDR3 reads TGTGCCAGCAGCAAAGATTTAAACGAACAGGGGACTCGCGAGGGGCGCAATCAGCCCCAGCATTTT.

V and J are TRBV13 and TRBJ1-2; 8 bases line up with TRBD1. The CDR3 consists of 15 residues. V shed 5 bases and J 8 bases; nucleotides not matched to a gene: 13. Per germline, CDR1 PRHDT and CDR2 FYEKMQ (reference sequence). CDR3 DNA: TGTGCCAGCAGCCCGGGGACAGGCCCCCTGCGAGGCTACACCTTC. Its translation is CASSPGTGPLRGYTF.

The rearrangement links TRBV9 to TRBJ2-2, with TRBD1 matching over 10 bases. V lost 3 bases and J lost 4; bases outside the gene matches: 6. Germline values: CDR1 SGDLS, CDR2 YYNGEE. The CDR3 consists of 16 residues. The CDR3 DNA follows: TGTGCCAGCAGCGGGTACCGGGACAGGGGCACCGGGGAGCTGTTTTTT. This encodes CASSGYRDRGTGELFF.

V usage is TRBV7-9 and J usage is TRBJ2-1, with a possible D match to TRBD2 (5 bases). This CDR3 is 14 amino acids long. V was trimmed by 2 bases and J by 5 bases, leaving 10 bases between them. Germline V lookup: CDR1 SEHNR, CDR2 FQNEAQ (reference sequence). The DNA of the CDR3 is TGTGCCAGCAGCTTAACCGGACTTAACAATGAGCAGTTCTTC. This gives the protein CASSLTGLNNEQFF.

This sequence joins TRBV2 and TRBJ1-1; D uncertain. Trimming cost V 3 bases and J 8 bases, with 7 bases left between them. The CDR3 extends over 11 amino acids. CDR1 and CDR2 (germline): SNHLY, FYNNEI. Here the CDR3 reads CASSDEFEAFF. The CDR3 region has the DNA TGTGCCAGCAGTGACGAGTTCGAAGCTTTCTTT. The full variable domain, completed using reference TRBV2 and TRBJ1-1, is EPEVTQTPSHQVTQMGQEVILRCVPISNHLYFYWYRQILGQKVEFLVSFYNNEISEKSEIFDDQFSVERPDGSNFTLKIRSTKLEDSAMYFCASSDEFEAFFGQGTRLTVV.

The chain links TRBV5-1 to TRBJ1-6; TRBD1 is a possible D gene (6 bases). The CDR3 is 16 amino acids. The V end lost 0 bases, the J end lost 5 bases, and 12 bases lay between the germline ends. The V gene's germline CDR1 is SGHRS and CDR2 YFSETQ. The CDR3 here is CASSLGRGIHNSPLHF. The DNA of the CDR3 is TGCGCCAGCAGCTTGGGCAGGGGCATCCATAATTCACCCCTCCACTTT.

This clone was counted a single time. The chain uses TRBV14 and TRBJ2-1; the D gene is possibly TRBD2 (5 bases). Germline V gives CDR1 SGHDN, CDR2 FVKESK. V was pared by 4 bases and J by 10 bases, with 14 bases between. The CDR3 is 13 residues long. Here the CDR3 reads CASSRGLAVEQFF. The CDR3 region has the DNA TGTGCCAGCAGCCGCGGACTCGCAGTAGAGCAGTTCTTC.